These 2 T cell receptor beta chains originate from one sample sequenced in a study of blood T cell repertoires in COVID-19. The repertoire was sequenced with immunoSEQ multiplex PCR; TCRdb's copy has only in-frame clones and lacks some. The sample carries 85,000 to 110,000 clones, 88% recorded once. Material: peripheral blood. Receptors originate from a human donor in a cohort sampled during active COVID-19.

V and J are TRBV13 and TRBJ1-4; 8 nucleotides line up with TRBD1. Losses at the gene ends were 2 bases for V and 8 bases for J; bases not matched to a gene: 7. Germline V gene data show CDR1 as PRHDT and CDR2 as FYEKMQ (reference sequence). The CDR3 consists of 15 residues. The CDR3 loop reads CASSLRTGYTEKLFF. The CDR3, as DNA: TGTGCCAGCAGCTTACGGACAGGGTATACAGAAAAACTGTTTTTT.

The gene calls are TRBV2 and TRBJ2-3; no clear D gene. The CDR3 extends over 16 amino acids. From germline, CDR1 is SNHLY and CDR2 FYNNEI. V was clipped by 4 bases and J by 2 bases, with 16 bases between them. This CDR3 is CASSGRLTTVTDTQYF. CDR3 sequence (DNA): TGTGCCAGCAGTGGACGACTTACAACGGTCACAGATACGCAGTATTTT.